Shown below are 14 T cell receptor beta chains from a single sample sequenced in a study of cytomegalovirus exposure and HLA in healthy donors. 13 Jbeta primers and 60 Vbeta primers were used for the PCR. Assay: immunoSEQ multiplex PCR; the TCRdb copy retains only in-frame clones and omits some. Of 150,000 to 200,000 clones listed, around 62% are singletons. The material sequenced was PBMCs. These receptors came from a man aged 35 to 55 in good health and CMV-seronegative.

This clone has more than one count but fewer than ten. This chain's CDR3 is CASSLGGSSGNTIYF. In nucleotides, the CDR3 is TGTGCCAGCAGCTTAGGAGGGAGCTCTGGAAACACCATATATTTT. The gene calls are TRBV13 and TRBJ1-3, with D uncertain. V dropped 0 bases and J dropped 0 bases, with 6 bases sitting between them. This CDR3 has 15 residues. Germline loops: CDR1 PRHDT, CDR2 FYEKMQ (reference sequence).

This chain connects TRBV30 to TRBJ1-6; the D is unclear. V lost 2 bases, J lost 4 bases, and 18 bases lay in between. CDR1 and CDR2 (germline): GTSNPN, SVGIG (reference sequence). CDR3 size: 17 residues. The DNA for the CDR3 is TGTGCCTGGAGTTCTAGTCCGCCGATCCAATATAATTCACCCCTCCACTTT. This translates into CAWSSSPPIQYNSPLHF.

The V gene is TRBV18, the J gene TRBJ2-1; D unclear. The V gene's germline CDR1 is KGHSH and CDR2 LQKENI. Between the trimmed V and J ends, which lost 6 bases and 4 bases, there was a span of 16 bases. The CDR3 covers 15 residues. CDR3 sequence reads: CASSPTDTLYNEQFF. The DNA for the CDR3 is TGTGCCAGCTCTCCCACTGACACCCTATACAATGAGCAGTTCTTC.

The chain recombines TRBV7-2 with TRBJ2-1, with a tentative D call TRBD1 (6 bases). The CDR3 spans 14 residues. V lost 4 bases and J lost 3, with 10 bases in between. Per germline, CDR1 SGHTA and CDR2 FQGNSA. For the CDR3, the DNA is TGTGCCAGCAGCTCCGACAGGCGCTACAATGAGCAGTTCTTC. This gives the protein CASSSDRRYNEQFF.

Concerning this clone: A read error may account for a junction end that differs from germline. This chain links TRBV2 with TRBJ2-5; 9 bases align to TRBD2. The germline V gene encodes CDR1 SNHLY and CDR2 FYNNEI. The CDR3 extends over 15 amino acids. The CDR3 sequence is CASSDRLAGREAQYF. As DNA, the CDR3 is TGTGCCAGCAGTGATCGGCTAGCGGGGCGAGAGGCCCAGTACTTC.

The chain couples TRBV19 to TRBJ2-7, with D possibly being TRBD1 (5 bases). In germline, CDR1 is LNHDA, CDR2 SQIVND (reference sequence). The CDR3 length is 15 residues. V was shortened by 6 bases and J by 0 bases, with 15 bases between the two germline ends. CDR3 loop: CASRSAAGPSYEQYF. For the CDR3, the DNA is TGTGCCAGTAGAAGTGCGGCAGGGCCCTCCTACGAGCAGTACTTC.

This sequence joins TRBV6-1 and TRBJ2-3, with TRBD2 matching over 7 bases. Per germline, CDR1 MNHNS and CDR2 SASEGT. The CDR3 totals 14 residues. V shed 1 base, J shed 4 bases, and the junction held 2 bases outside the gene matches. CDR3 residues: CASSEGTSADTQYF. In DNA form, the CDR3 reads TGTGCCAGCAGTGAAGGGACTAGTGCAGATACGCAGTATTTT.

This clone was picked up one time. The chain uses TRBV7-2 and TRBJ2-7; 10 nucleotides line up with TRBD2. The CDR3 spans 15 residues. The V gene end was trimmed by 1 base and the J gene end by 4 bases; junction bases not matched to a gene: 4. Germline lookup yields CDR1 SGHTA and CDR2 FQGNSA. For the CDR3, the DNA is TGTGCCAGCAGCTTAGAGTCAGCGGGGGGGTACGAGCAGTACTTC. Its translation is CASSLESAGGYEQYF. The whole variable domain, remainder taken from reference TRBV7-2 and TRBJ2-7, is GAGVSQSPSNKVTEKGKDVELRCDPISGHTALYWYRQSLGQGLEFLIYFQGNSAPDKSGLPSDRFSAERTGGSVSTLTIQRTQQEDSAVYLCASSLESAGGYEQYFGPGTRLTVT.

This clone was counted a few times. This chain links TRBV5-1 with TRBJ1-1; no reliable D call. V was cut by 0 bases and J by 5 bases, with 8 bases left in between. The CDR3 is 13 amino acids. Germline CDR1 SGHRS, CDR2 YFSETQ. This chain's CDR3 is CASSLGEGTEAFF. CDR3 nucleotides: TGCGCCAGCAGCTTGGGGGAGGGTACTGAAGCTTTCTTT.

The chain employs TRBV6-1 and TRBJ1-1; 8 bases match TRBD1. The CDR3 length is 13 residues. The germline CDR1 and CDR2 sequences are MNHNS and SASEGT. J gave up 5 bases and V 3 bases, and 2 bases lay outside the gene matches. As DNA, the CDR3 is TGTGCCAGCAGTGATACAGGGGGAACTGAAGCTTTCTTT. It encodes CASSDTGGTEAFF.

This clone was recorded a few times. The rearrangement links TRBV7-9 to TRBJ1-4, with TRBD1 identical over 7 bases. The CDR3 totals 16 residues. Germline loops: CDR1 SEHNR, CDR2 FQNEAQ (reference sequence). After removal of 0 bases from V and 4 bases from J, the junction contained 5 bases not matched to a gene. The CDR3 reads CASSLAGDSFNEKLFF. The CDR3 bases are TGTGCCAGCAGCTTAGCGGGGGACAGCTTTAATGAAAAACTGTTTTTT.

The chain recombines TRBV27 with TRBJ2-4; 13 bases match TRBD2. The V and J ends lost 5 bases and 8 bases, in that order; junction bases with no gene match: 9. Germline CDR1 and CDR2: MNHEY and SMNVEV (reference sequence). The CDR3 length is 16 residues. The CDR3 nucleotides are TGTGCCAGCAGTCCCATACTAGCGGGAGGGCCCCACATTCAGTACTTC. It translates to CASSPILAGGPHIQYF.

The table lists this clone with a few counts. The chain uses TRBV28 and TRBJ1-1, with 10 positions matching TRBD1. Germline CDR1 MDHEN, CDR2 SYDVKM. There are 16 residues in the CDR3. Trimming at V came to 1 base and at J to 3 bases, leaving 5 bases not matched to a gene. The CDR3 nucleotides are TGTGCCAGCAGTTTATCCGGGACAGGGGTTTACACTGAAGCTTTCTTT. Translating it yields CASSLSGTGVYTEAFF.

This clone was seen a handful of times. The V call is TRBV5-1, the J call TRBJ2-7; possible D gene TRBD2, 5 bases. This CDR3 comprises 14 residues. Per the germline V gene, CDR1 is SGHRS and CDR2 is YFSETQ. V was cut by 4 bases and J by 0 bases, with 11 bases left in between. CDR3 DNA sequence: TGCGCCAGCAGCCGAGGGCGAACCTCCTACGAGCAGTACTTC. It specifies CASSRGRTSYEQYF.